These T cell receptor beta chains were read from a single sample in a study of shared clonotypes between healthy human individuals. Here immunoSEQ multiplex PCR was the method, and the copy in TCRdb shows in-frame clones only, minus some. The sample includes about 510,000 clones, 79% seen only once; the top ten take 13%. The sequenced material came from PBMCs. The receptors stem from a woman in her 40s in good health. Some clones in this sample may be carry-over from other donors' samples. Both conserved end residues are part of each CDR3. A D gene is named only where the DNA matches it firmly. Clone size appears in some rows only: once, few, many, or a class for an expanded clone.

J gene: TRBJ2-6; V gene: TRBV19; D gene: TRBD1; CDR3 length: 18; clone size: .; CDR3 protein: CASEPQGYFSSGANVLTF; CDR3 DNA: TGTGCCAGCGAGCCACAGGGGTATTTTAGCTCTGGGGCCAACGTCCTGACTTTC
J gene: TRBJ2-7; V gene: TRBV6-5; D gene: TRBD1; CDR3 length: 14; clone size: .; CDR3 protein: CASSYRQGRYEQYF; CDR3 DNA: TGTGCCAGCAGTTACCGACAGGGGAGGTACGAGCAGTACTTC
J gene: TRBJ2-7; V gene: TRBV27; D gene: .; CDR3 length: 14; clone size: few; CDR3 protein: CASSFGGRTHEQYF; CDR3 DNA: TGTGCCAGCAGTTTTGGTGGGAGGACCCACGAGCAGTACTTC
J gene: TRBJ1-1; V gene: TRBV6-1; D gene: .; CDR3 length: 13; clone size: .; CDR3 protein: CASRYRAETEAFF; CDR3 DNA: TGTGCCAGCAGGTACAGGGCGGAGACTGAAGCTTTCTTT
J gene: TRBJ2-3; V gene: TRBV11-2; D gene: .; CDR3 length: 13; clone size: once; CDR3 protein: CASSLRVTDTQYF; CDR3 DNA: TGTGCCAGCAGCTTGCGCGTCACAGATACGCAGTATTTT
J gene: TRBJ1-2; V gene: TRBV4-3; D gene: .; CDR3 length: 15; clone size: .; CDR3 protein: CASSPPGSDHYGYTF; CDR3 DNA: TGCGCCAGCAGCCCCCCCGGATCAGACCACTATGGCTACACCTTC
J gene: TRBJ2-3; V gene: TRBV7-2; D gene: .; CDR3 length: 16; clone size: .; CDR3 protein: CASSLSLAVGTDTQYF; CDR3 DNA: TGTGCCAGCAGCTTATCGTTGGCCGTAGGCACAGATACGCAGTATTTT
J gene: TRBJ1-1; V gene: TRBV27; D gene: TRBD1; CDR3 length: 17; clone size: .; CDR3 protein: CASSRIDGTGGRNEAFF; CDR3 DNA: TGTGCCAGCAGTAGAATCGACGGGACAGGGGGCAGGAATGAAGCTTTCTTT
J gene: TRBJ1-1; V gene: TRBV18; D gene: .; CDR3 length: 14; clone size: .; CDR3 protein: CASSPLSRDGSAFF; CDR3 DNA: TGTGCCAGCTCACCACTTTCCAGGGACGGTTCGGCTTTCTTT
J gene: TRBJ1-2; V gene: TRBV30; D gene: TRBD1; CDR3 length: 14; clone size: .; CDR3 protein: CAWSVTSGGSGYTF; CDR3 DNA: TGTGCCTGGAGTGTAACATCAGGGGGCAGTGGCTACACCTTC
J gene: TRBJ1-4; V gene: TRBV19; D gene: .; CDR3 length: 15; clone size: .; CDR3 protein: CASRRMAGGNEKLFF; CDR3 DNA: TGTGCCAGTAGACGGATGGCCGGCGGTAATGAAAAACTGTTTTTT
J gene: TRBJ2-5; V gene: TRBV2; D gene: .; CDR3 length: 15; clone size: .; CDR3 protein: CASSGDIQRQETQYF; CDR3 DNA: TGTGCCAGCAGTGGGGACATTCAGCGGCAAGAGACCCAGTACTTC
J gene: TRBJ2-5; V gene: TRBV5-6; D gene: .; CDR3 length: 16; clone size: .; CDR3 protein: CASSFPGSGKVGEQYF; CDR3 DNA: TGTGCCAGCAGCTTCCCGGGTTCGGGGAAGGTGGGAGAGCAGTACTTC
J gene: TRBJ2-2; V gene: TRBV18; D gene: .; CDR3 length: 15; clone size: once; CDR3 protein: CASSPGIQNTGELFF; CDR3 DNA: TGTGCCAGCTCACCAGGGATTCAGAACACCGGGGAGCTGTTTTTT
J gene: TRBJ2-2; V gene: TRBV4-1; D gene: .; CDR3 length: 16; clone size: many; CDR3 protein: CASSPGATKNTGELFF; CDR3 DNA: TGCGCCAGCAGCCCCGGGGCAACAAAAAACACCGGGGAGCTGTTTTTT
J gene: TRBJ2-3; V gene: TRBV28; D gene: TRBD2; CDR3 length: 14; clone size: .; CDR3 protein: CASSLGGGTDTQYF; CDR3 DNA: TGTGCCAGCAGTTTGGGAGGGGGCACAGATACGCAGTATTTT
J gene: TRBJ1-2; V gene: TRBV11-2; D gene: .; CDR3 length: 13; clone size: .; CDR3 protein: CASSSRKTYGYTF; CDR3 DNA: TGTGCCAGCAGCAGCAGAAAGACCTATGGCTACACCTTC
J gene: TRBJ2-7; V gene: TRBV27; D gene: TRBD2; CDR3 length: 13; clone size: .; CDR3 protein: CASSLSSGNEQYF; CDR3 DNA: TGTGCCAGCAGTTTATCTAGCGGGAACGAGCAGTACTTC
J gene: TRBJ2-7; V gene: TRBV2; D gene: TRBD1; CDR3 length: 12; clone size: .; CDR3 protein: CASNRGRSEQYF; CDR3 DNA: TGTGCCAGCAACAGGGGGCGTAGCGAGCAGTACTTC
J gene: TRBJ2-7; V gene: TRBV7-9; D gene: .; CDR3 length: 12; clone size: .; CDR3 protein: CASSLATYEQYF; CDR3 DNA: TGTGCCAGCAGCTTGGCCACCTACGAGCAGTACTTC
J gene: TRBJ2-5; V gene: TRBV7-9; D gene: .; CDR3 length: 17; clone size: .; CDR3 protein: CASSLAGQAQQKETQYF; CDR3 DNA: TGTGCCAGCAGCTTAGCGGGGCAGGCTCAGCAAAAAGAGACCCAGTACTTC
J gene: TRBJ2-3; V gene: TRBV7-6; D gene: TRBD1; CDR3 length: 18; clone size: .; CDR3 protein: CASSLAYVGQGDSDTQYF; CDR3 DNA: TGTGCCAGCAGCTTAGCTTATGTCGGACAGGGTGATTCAGATACGCAGTATTTT
J gene: TRBJ1-2; V gene: TRBV28; D gene: .; CDR3 length: 14; clone size: .; CDR3 protein: CASSLDGRSYGYTF; CDR3 DNA: TGTGCCAGCAGTTTAGACGGACGATCCTATGGCTACACCTTC
J gene: TRBJ2-1; V gene: TRBV7-9; D gene: TRBD2; CDR3 length: 15; clone size: .; CDR3 protein: CASRPAGTSGSEQFF; CDR3 DNA: TGTGCCAGCAGACCGGCCGGGACTAGCGGGTCAGAGCAGTTCTTC
J gene: TRBJ2-1; V gene: TRBV30; D gene: .; CDR3 length: 14; clone size: .; CDR3 protein: CAWSQGVAYNEQFF; CDR3 DNA: TGTGCCTGGAGTCAGGGTGTTGCCTACAATGAGCAGTTCTTC
J gene: TRBJ1-2; V gene: TRBV7-2; D gene: .; CDR3 length: 14; clone size: .; CDR3 protein: CASSLQGQHYGYTF; CDR3 DNA: TGTGCCAGCAGCTTACAGGGGCAACACTATGGCTACACCTTC
J gene: TRBJ2-7; V gene: TRBV7-2; D gene: TRBD2; CDR3 length: 15; clone size: many; CDR3 protein: CASSLGVAGVREQYF; CDR3 DNA: TGTGCCAGCAGCTTAGGTGTCGCGGGAGTTCGCGAGCAGTACTTC
J gene: TRBJ1-2; V gene: TRBV6-6; D gene: .; CDR3 length: 14; clone size: .; CDR3 protein: CASSYSAQNYGYTF; CDR3 DNA: TGTGCCAGCAGTTACTCGGCGCAAAACTATGGCTACACCTTC